These 28 T cell receptor beta chains were sequenced from one sample in a study of early T cells in non-severe SARS-CoV-2 infection. TCRdb analysed the 5' RACE reads with MiXCR anew, one entry per CDR3 protein. The sample holds more than 50,000 distinct CDR3 sequences, around 12% seen once. Sequenced material: whole blood. These receptors all stem from an adult who was a healthcare worker with PCR-confirmed SARS-CoV-2 infection or an uninfected control (not recorded which).

The V and J genes are TRBV12-3 or TRBV12-4 and TRBJ2-1; D could derive from TRBD1 or TRBD2 (5 bases each). The length of the CDR3 is 12 residues. The V gene lost 1 base and the J gene lost 15 bases, with 13 bases spanning the gap. The CDR3 bases are TGTGCCAGCAGTTTAGGAGGGGACGCTTGGTTCTTC. This gives the protein CASSLGGDAWFF.

This clonotype was observed at least ten times. The V call is TRBV2, the J call TRBJ2-1; TRBD2 matches 7 bases. Germline values: CDR1 SNHLY, CDR2 FYNNEI. Germline trimming cut 4 bases from V and 4 bases from J; bases unmatched to any gene: 4. CDR3 length equals 14 residues. CDR3 nucleotides: TGTGCCAGCAGTGGAGGCGGGGGTTACAATGAGCAGTTCTTC. It translates to CASSGGGGYNEQFF.

This clonotype was counted between two and nine times. This chain links TRBV6-4 with TRBJ1-4; the D is unclear. CDR1 MRHNA and CDR2 SNTAGT come from the germline V gene. Deletions cut 4 bases from V and 8 bases from J, with 17 bases between. The CDR3 loop spans 15 amino acids. The CDR3 DNA follows: TGTGCCAGCAGTGCGCAGGAGGGCCCGAGGGAAAAACTGTTTTTT. Translation: CASSAQEGPREKLFF.

The chain couples TRBV5-1 to TRBJ2-7; D remains ambiguous. Trimming took 4 bases from V and 2 from J, leaving 10 bases between them. The CDR3 is 13 amino acids. Germline CDR1 is SGHRS and CDR2 is YFSETQ. The CDR3 DNA follows: TGCGCCAGCAGCATCTCTCCTACCTACGAGCAGTACTTC. The encoded protein is CASSISPTYEQYF.

This clonotype was detected only a few times. J is TRBJ2-1 and V is TRBV7-8; 8 bases fit TRBD1. CDR1 and CDR2 from the germline V gene are SGHVS and FQNEAQ. V dropped 1 base and J dropped 5; count of bases not matched to a gene: 7. The CDR3 totals 16 residues. The CDR3 DNA is TGTGCCAGCAGCTTAGAGGCAGGGGGCGCGGACAATGAGCAGTTCTTC. It is translated as CASSLEAGGADNEQFF.

This clonotype was found many times. The chain's CDR3 is CASSSGMIGSGELFF. In nucleotides, the CDR3 is TGTGCCAGCAGCTCCGGGATGATAGGGTCCGGGGAGCTGTTTTTT. J is TRBJ2-2 and V is TRBV5-5; a weak D match, TRBD2 (5 bases). V was clipped by 3 bases and J by 6 bases, with 15 bases between them. Germline loops: CDR1 SGHKS, CDR2 YYEKEE (reference sequence). The CDR3 is 15 amino acids.

This clonotype was detected ten times or more. The rearrangement joins TRBV11-2 to TRBJ2-1; D gene uncertain. From germline, CDR1 is SGHAT and CDR2 FQNNGV. This CDR3 spans 13 amino acids. V was pared by 7 bases and J by 7 bases, with 14 bases between. CDR3 nucleotides: TGTGCCAGCACCCACCGATGGGCTAATGAGCAGTTCTTC. Translated, it gives CASTHRWANEQFF.

Many counts were recorded for this clonotype. The gene calls are TRBV30 and TRBJ2-1; D call uncertain. The germline gives CDR1 GTSNPN, CDR2 SVGIG (reference sequence). The CDR3 length is 16 residues. The V and J ends lost 1 base and 4 bases respectively, with 17 bases between them. As DNA, the CDR3 is TGTGCCTGGAGTGCGGTCGTGGGGTCGCTATACAATGAGCAGTTCTTC. This gives the protein CAWSAVVGSLYNEQFF.

This clonotype was seen once. V and J are TRBV27 and TRBJ2-1, with TRBD2 matching over 11 bases. Germline-derived CDR1 and CDR2 are MNHEY and SMNVEV (reference sequence). The CDR3 has 15 residues. Trimming took 2 bases from V and 9 from J; bases not matched to a gene: 6. The CDR3: CASSLTLAGGLEQFF. The CDR3, as DNA: TGTGCCAGCAGTTTAACCCTAGCGGGGGGTCTTGAGCAGTTCTTC.

By sample share, this clonotype is medium-sized (0.01 to 0.1%). The chain couples TRBV7-9 to TRBJ1-5; the D gene is possibly TRBD1 (5 bases). This CDR3 contains 14 residues. The germline V gene has CDR1 SEHNR and CDR2 FQNEAQ (reference sequence). The V gene lost 5 bases and the J gene lost 7 bases, with 15 bases spanning the gap. The CDR3 spells CASSADTSEQPQHF. The CDR3 coding sequence is TGTGCCAGCAGCGCGGACACCTCCGAGCAGCCCCAGCATTTT.

This clonotype was counted ten times or more. The V gene is TRBV6-6, the J gene TRBJ1-1; no clear D gene. This CDR3 is built from 13 residues. V shed 5 bases and J shed 3 bases, with 10 bases lying between them. The germline CDR1 and CDR2 sequences are MNHNY and SVGAGI (reference sequence). The CDR3 nucleotides are TGTGCCAGCAGTCAGGACGGAGACACTGAAGCTTTCTTT. It encodes CASSQDGDTEAFF.

There are many counts of this clonotype. The V and J genes are TRBV6-5 and TRBJ1-3; D remains ambiguous. The germline CDR1 and CDR2 sequences are MNHEY and SVGAGI. V lost 5 bases and J lost 4, with 15 bases in between. This CDR3 has 15 residues. CDR3 loop: CASSPHWAAGNTIYF. The DNA for the CDR3 is TGTGCCAGCAGTCCTCACTGGGCAGCAGGAAACACCATATATTTT.

This clonotype was observed a handful of times. V gene TRBV15 combines with J gene TRBJ2-5; possible D gene TRBD1, 5 bases. V lost 5 bases, J lost 5 bases, and 18 bases lay in between. CDR3 length: 15 residues. CDR1 is LNHNV, CDR2 YYDKDF, per germline (reference sequence). The CDR3 reads CATSYGQGAEETQYF. The CDR3 bases are TGTGCCACCAGCTACGGGCAGGGTGCTGAGGAGACCCAGTACTTC. The full variable domain, in which reference TRBV15 and TRBJ2-5 provide the parts outside the CDR3, is DAMVIQNPRYQVTQFGKPVTLSCSQTLNHNVMYWYQQKSSQAPKLLFHYYDKDFNNEADTPDNFQSRRPNTSFCFLDIRSPGLGDTAMYLCATSYGQGAEETQYFGPGTRLLVL.

The chain combines TRBV9 with TRBJ1-1; D is undetermined. The ends were cut back, 0 bases at V and 3 bases at J, with 6 bases in the middle. The CDR3 spans 13 residues. CDR1 is SGDLS and CDR2 is YYNGEE in the germline V gene. The CDR3 region is CASSVAIDTEAFF. The CDR3 nucleotides are TGTGCCAGCAGCGTAGCTATCGACACTGAAGCTTTCTTT.

This clonotype was counted ten times or more. The chain uses TRBV7-9 and TRBJ2-1; 13 bases agree with TRBD2. From germline, CDR1 is SEHNR and CDR2 FQNEAQ (reference sequence). The junction had 14 bases not matched to a gene; V was cut back by 5 bases and J by 7 bases. This CDR3 comprises 18 residues. The CDR3 reads CASSPKRRTSGSQNEQFF. Written as DNA, the CDR3 is TGTGCCAGCAGCCCCAAACGAAGGACTAGCGGGAGTCAGAATGAGCAGTTCTTC.

This clonotype was detected only a few times. DNA for the CDR3: TGTGCCAGCAGTTTACTCCAGGACAATCAGCCCCAGCATTTT. It is translated as CASSLLQDNQPQHF. The chain employs TRBV12-3 or TRBV12-4 and TRBJ1-5; D remains ambiguous. V was clipped by 2 bases and J by 3 bases, with 8 bases between them. The CDR3 totals 14 residues.

This clonotype was counted a few times. This sequence joins TRBV27 and TRBJ2-2, with 7 bases that match TRBD1. Germline loops: CDR1 MNHEY, CDR2 SMNVEV (reference sequence). CDR3 length: 12 amino acids. J gave up 3 bases and V 11 bases, and 3 bases lay outside the gene matches. The CDR3 region is CAGTAYTGELFF. In DNA form, the CDR3 reads TGTGCCGGGACAGCCTACACCGGGGAGCTGTTTTTT.

V is TRBV20-1 and J is TRBJ2-3; 11 bases match TRBD2. The germline gives CDR1 DFQATT, CDR2 SNEGSKA (reference sequence). V lost 4 bases to trimming and J lost 1 base; unmatched junction nucleotides: 4. The CDR3 consists of 15 residues. The CDR3 here is CSANGLAGGTDTQYF. DNA of the CDR3: TGCAGTGCTAACGGACTAGCGGGTGGCACAGATACGCAGTATTTT.

The chain links TRBV2 to TRBJ2-1, with TRBD2 matching 8 bases. This CDR3 has 13 residues. Germline V lookup: CDR1 SNHLY, CDR2 FYNNEI. V shed 11 bases, J shed 5 bases, and the junction held 8 bases outside the gene matches. In DNA, the CDR3 is TGTGCCGGCGGGACTAGTATTAACAATGAGCAGTTCTTC. It encodes CAGGTSINNEQFF.

This clonotype has ten or more counts. This rearrangement joins TRBV30 to TRBJ2-5; TRBD1 is a possible D gene (5 bases). CDR1 and CDR2 (germline): GTSNPN, SVGIG (reference sequence). Trimming removed 0 bases from V and 3 bases from J, with 8 bases in between. This CDR3 contains 13 residues. The CDR3 nucleotides read TGTGCCTGGAGTGTGGTAGGGGAAGAGACCCAGTACTTC. Its protein product is CAWSVVGEETQYF.

In its sample, this clonotype was seen a few times. The chain joins TRBV20-1 to TRBJ1-1; no clear D. This CDR3 is built from 14 residues. V was clipped by 5 bases and J by 1 base, with 14 bases between them. The V gene's germline CDR1 is DFQATT and CDR2 SNEGSKA (reference sequence). The CDR3 sequence is CSASRALRNTEAFF. The DNA of the CDR3 is TGCAGTGCTTCCCGGGCCCTTCGGAACACTGAAGCTTTCTTT.

This clonotype appeared a few times. The chain recombines TRBV5-5 with TRBJ2-3; the D is unclear. Trimming left V 5 bases short and J 3 bases short, with 22 bases between. This CDR3 has 17 residues. Germline V CDR1 and CDR2: SGHKS, YYEKEE (reference sequence). The CDR3 nucleotides are TGTGCCAGCAGGAAGTCTACAGTGACCATGATGACAGATACGCAGTATTTT. Its protein is CASRKSTVTMMTDTQYF. The full variable domain, its missing parts supplied by reference TRBV5-5 and TRBJ2-3, is DAGVTQSPTHLIKTRGQQVTLRCSPISGHKSVSWYQQVLGQGPQFIFQYYEKEERGRGNFPDRFSARQFPNYSSELNVNALLLGDSALYLCASRKSTVTMMTDTQYFGPGTRLTVL.

The table lists this clonotype with many counts. The rearrangement links TRBV27 to TRBJ2-1; 10 bases are shared with TRBD2. The CDR3 has 15 residues. Germline V gene data show CDR1 as MNHEY and CDR2 as SMNVEV (reference sequence). V trimming: 10 bases; J trimming: 7 bases; junction bases outside the gene matches: 13. For the CDR3, the DNA is TGTGCCACCTCGGAAGCGGGAGGGCCAAGAAATGAGCAGTTCTTC. Amino acids: CATSEAGGPRNEQFF.

The chain is built from TRBV6-2 or TRBV6-3 and TRBJ2-7; possible D gene TRBD1, 6 bases. Trimming took 4 bases from V and 1 from J, leaving 8 bases between them. The germline V gene has CDR1 MNHEY and CDR2 SVGEGT. The CDR3 loop spans 13 amino acids. The CDR3 DNA follows: TGTGCCAGCAGTTCCGGACAGTCCTACGAGCAGTACTTC. Amino acids: CASSSGQSYEQYF.

This clonotype showed up many times. V gene TRBV20-1 combines with J gene TRBJ2-4; 14 bases agree with TRBD2. Germline trimming cut 2 bases from V and 7 bases from J; bases unmatched to any gene: 4. From germline, CDR1 is DFQATT and CDR2 SNEGSKA (reference sequence). The CDR3 runs 15 residues. The CDR3 DNA reads as TGCAGTGCTAGACCGGGACTAGCGGGAGTTAACATTCAGTACTTC. Its protein product is CSARPGLAGVNIQYF.

The chain is built from TRBV30 and TRBJ2-7; D not resolved. Germline values: CDR1 GTSNPN, CDR2 SVGIG (reference sequence). Trimming cost V 2 bases and J 6 bases, with 11 bases left between them. This CDR3 is built from 12 residues. The CDR3 DNA sequence: TGTGCCTGGAGTCCCCCCGGCCCCGAGCAGTACTTC. Amino acid sequence: CAWSPPGPEQYF.

V gene TRBV29-1 combines with J gene TRBJ2-3; D unclear. V lost 5 bases and J lost 1, with 16 bases in between. Germline loops: CDR1 SQVTM, CDR2 ANQGSEA. The CDR3 sequence is 15 residues long. Here the CDR3 DNA reads TGCAGCGTTAGAAGGGCTAACGGAGGCACAGATACGCAGTATTTT. It codes for CSVRRANGGTDTQYF.

This clonotype has just a few counts. The V call is TRBV7-9, the J call TRBJ2-7; D possibly corresponds to TRBD2 (6 bases). Per the germline V gene, CDR1 is SEHNR and CDR2 is FQNEAQ (reference sequence). The ends were cut back, 0 bases at V and 3 bases at J, with 15 bases in the middle. CDR3 size: 16 residues. The CDR3 spells CASSLAESEGDYEQYF. As DNA, the CDR3 is TGTGCCAGCAGCTTAGCAGAATCGGAGGGAGACTACGAGCAGTACTTC.